The 2 T cell receptor beta chains below come from one sample, sequenced in a study of T cell repertoires in cytomegalovirus infection. Their antigens are not known. MiXCR was run by TCRdb on the reads, yielding one entry per CDR3 protein. This sample has under 150,000 distinct CDR3 sequences, with roughly a quarter found just once. What was sequenced was PBMCs, sequenced either directly or after in vitro stimulation (not recorded which). The receptor source for this set is a human donor in good health (CMV status not recorded). Some clones in this sample may be carry-over from other donors' samples.

The J gene is TRBJ2-6, the V gene TRBV10-1; a weak D match, TRBD2 (6 bases). From germline, CDR1 is WNHNN and CDR2 SYGVQD (reference sequence). The CDR3 is made up of 17 amino acids. V gave up 4 bases and J gave up 0 bases, with 13 bases separating them. The DNA for the CDR3 is TGCGCCAGCAGTGCCCCGGGACTTTTCTCTGGGGCCAACGTCCTGACTTTC. Residues: CASSAPGLFSGANVLTF.

Here the CDR3 DNA reads TGCGCCAGCAGCTTGGCCGGCACTTTGACTGAAGCTTTCTTT. Encoded protein: CASSLAGTLTEAFF. The genes are TRBV5-1 and TRBJ1-1; D unresolved. This CDR3 contains 14 residues. Trimming shortened V by 0 bases and J by 5 bases, and 11 bases separated the two germline ends. Germline values: CDR1 SGHRS, CDR2 YFSETQ.